This paragraph reports one T cell receptor (beta chain). These data belong to a study of blood T cell repertoires in COVID-19. Study at large: Donors in the United States, Italy and Spain gave samples during acute or convalescent COVID-19. PBMCs, B-cell-depleted T cells, or T cells provided the cDNA or gDNA that made up the material.

As handled by the study authors: By means of reference gene primer amplification, nucleated cell counts were estimated. Method: immunoSEQ multiplex PCR; TCRdb's copy keeps in-frame clones and lacks some. V and J calls and clone size are copied from that table; D and trimming were computed from the DNA. The sample carries under 350,000 clones, about 83% recorded once. The origin of this receptor is a woman in her fifties or sixties who had recovered from COVID-19. Sequenced sample: peripheral blood.

This CDR3 is CASSLALANYGYTF. CDR3 bases: TGCGCCAGCAGCTTGGCGTTAGCTAACTATGGCTACACCTTC. The rearrangement uses TRBV5-1 and TRBJ1-2; unclear D gene. The CDR3 length is 14 residues. Trimming took 0 bases from V and 0 from J, leaving 6 bases between them. Germline V gives CDR1 SGHRS, CDR2 YFSETQ.